These 7 T cell receptor beta chains originate from one sample sequenced in a study of early T cells in non-severe SARS-CoV-2 infection. TCRdb called the 5' RACE reads again in MiXCR, with one record for every CDR3 protein. The sample has tens of thousands of distinct CDR3 sequences, about 4.5% seen once. Sequencing used whole blood, obtained at baseline. Receptor source: an adult who was a healthcare worker with PCR-confirmed SARS-CoV-2 infection or an uninfected control (not recorded which).

This clonotype was found many times. The V gene is TRBV9, the J gene TRBJ2-7; D possibly corresponds to TRBD1 (5 bases). Germline CDR1 reads SGDLS; CDR2 reads YYNGEE. This CDR3 spans 17 amino acids. Trimming removed 0 bases from V and 4 bases from J, with 20 bases in between. In DNA, the CDR3 is TGTGCCAGCAGCGTAGGGGGCCGGCGTGGAACCTCTTACGAGCAGTACTTC. As protein: CASSVGGRRGTSYEQYF.

This clonotype was observed at least ten times. V is TRBV6-1 and J is TRBJ2-2; TRBD1 matches 9 bases. The J segment lost 8 bases and the V segment lost 6 bases, leaving 10 bases of the junction unmatched. CDR1 MNHNS and CDR2 SASEGT come from the germline V gene. The CDR3 contains 15 residues. The CDR3 sequence is CASRGTGREKGELFF. In nucleotides, the CDR3 is TGTGCCAGCAGGGGGACAGGGCGGGAAAAAGGGGAGCTGTTTTTT.

This clonotype was seen repeatedly, ten times or more. V gene TRBV6-1 combines with J gene TRBJ1-1, with D unclear. Trimming took 4 bases from V and 0 from J, leaving 6 bases between them. CDR3 length: 13 residues. CDR1 is MNHNS, CDR2 SASEGT, per germline. CDR3 DNA: TGTGCCAGCAGTGCTCTGCTGAACACTGAAGCTTTCTTT. Protein: CASSALLNTEAFF.

This clonotype showed up many times. The chain recombines TRBV20-1 with TRBJ2-7; D is uncertain. The V gene lost 2 bases and the J gene lost 2 bases, with 13 bases spanning the gap. Germline-derived CDR1 and CDR2 are DFQATT and SNEGSKA (reference sequence). This CDR3 comprises 14 residues. CDR3 sequence (DNA): TGCAGTGCTAGACCCGTCCTTTTTACCTACGAGCAGTACTTC. Translation gives CSARPVLFTYEQYF.

Ten or more counts support this clonotype. V usage is TRBV9 and J usage is TRBJ2-7; D perhaps matches TRBD1 (5 bases). This CDR3 is 15 amino acids long. V lost 4 bases to trimming and J lost 0 bases, with 14 bases between them. Germline assignment: CDR1 SGDLS and CDR2 YYNGEE. As DNA, the CDR3 is TGTGCCAGCAGCAAAACAGGACAACTCTCCTACGAGCAGTACTTC. It encodes CASSKTGQLSYEQYF.

This clonotype was observed a handful of times. The gene calls are TRBV28 and TRBJ2-7; D gene unclear. V was clipped by 2 bases and J by 0 bases, with 14 bases between them. Germline V gene sequence: CDR1 MDHEN, CDR2 SYDVKM. The CDR3 has 16 residues. CDR3 sequence (DNA): TGTGCCAGCAGTTTAATAAATCAAGGGTCCTCCTACGAGCAGTACTTC. Protein product: CASSLINQGSSYEQYF.

This clonotype was detected ten times or more. This chain connects TRBV7-9 to TRBJ1-1, with D hard to call. Trimming removed 6 bases from V and 6 bases from J, with 17 bases in between. Germline V CDR1 and CDR2: SEHNR, FQNEAQ (reference sequence). CDR3 size: 14 residues. In DNA, the CDR3 is TGTGCCAGCAGGGCGGCCGGTGCACGCTCTGAAGCTTTCTTT. As protein: CASRAAGARSEAFF.